This T cell receptor (beta chain) was documented in a study of shared clonotypes between healthy human individuals. The wider study: Three CD4 naive, three CD4 memory, two CD8 naive and one CD8 memory plate were used per donor.

Donors had no recently reported acute infections or vaccinations and were HIV-negative. Genomic DNA from each subset was divided evenly over several immunoSEQ plates. The data were produced by immunoSEQ multiplex PCR, yet TCRdb's version contains in-frame clones alone and is incomplete. The sample has a few million clones, over 90% seen once. Germline CDR1 SGHRS, CDR2 YFSETQ. The CDR3 length is 14 residues. With 7 bases clipped from V and 5 bases from J, the junction kept 10 bases outside the gene matches. This clone was counted once. Material: naive CD4+ T cells from PBMCs. Subset reported: CD45RA+ positively selected. The sequence was obtained from a young man in good health. Some clones in this sample may be carry-over from other donors' samples. The gene calls are TRBV5-1 and TRBJ2-5, with 8 bases lining up with TRBD1. The CDR3 protein is CASRAGGREETQYF. The CDR3 DNA follows: TGCGCCAGCCGAGCAGGGGGCAGGGAGGAGACCCAGTACTTC.